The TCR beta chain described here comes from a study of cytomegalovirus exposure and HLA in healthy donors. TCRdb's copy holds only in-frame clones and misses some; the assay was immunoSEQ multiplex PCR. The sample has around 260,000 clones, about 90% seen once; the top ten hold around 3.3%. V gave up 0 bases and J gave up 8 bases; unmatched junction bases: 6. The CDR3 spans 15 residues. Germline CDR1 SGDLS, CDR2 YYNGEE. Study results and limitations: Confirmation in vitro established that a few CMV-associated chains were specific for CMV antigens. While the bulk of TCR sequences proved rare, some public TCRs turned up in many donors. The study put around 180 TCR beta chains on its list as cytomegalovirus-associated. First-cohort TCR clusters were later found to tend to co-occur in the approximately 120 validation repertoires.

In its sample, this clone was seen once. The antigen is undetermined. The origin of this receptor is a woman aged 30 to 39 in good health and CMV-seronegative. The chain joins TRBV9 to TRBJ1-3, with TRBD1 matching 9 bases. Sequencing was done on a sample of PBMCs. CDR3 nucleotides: TGTGCCAGCAGCGTAGGGGGACAGGGTCAGGACACCATATATTTT. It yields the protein CASSVGGQGQDTIYF.